Following are 19 T cell receptor beta chains from one sample sequenced in a study of CD8+ T cells in alopecia areata. Investigators isolated RNA and reverse transcribed it into cDNA to act as the sequencing template. The assay was immunoSEQ multiplex PCR, and TCRdb's table has in-frame clones only and misses some. Of 110,000 to 150,000 clones in the sample, around two thirds were seen once. Source material: CD8+ T cells sorted from blood. These receptors all come from a human donor in good health.

The V gene is TRBV7-9, the J gene TRBJ1-1; D uncertain. Deletions cut 8 bases from V and 5 bases from J, with 12 bases between. The V gene's germline CDR1 is SEHNR and CDR2 FQNEAQ (reference sequence). This CDR3 contains 12 residues. The CDR3 reads CASRAGRTEAFF. CDR3 sequence (DNA): TGTGCCAGCCGGGCGGGTAGGACTGAAGCTTTCTTT.

This clone was picked up a small number of times. The chain joins TRBV29-1 to TRBJ2-6; D is uncertain. Trimming pared 4 bases from V and 4 bases from J, leaving 8 bases between. This CDR3 has 13 amino acids. Germline assignment: CDR1 SQVTM and CDR2 ANQGSEA. CDR3 in amino acids: CSVVGQGANVLTF. CDR3 DNA: TGCAGCGTTGTAGGGCAAGGGGCCAACGTCCTGACTTTC. The full variable domain, with the rest looked up from reference TRBV29-1 and TRBJ2-6, is SAVISQKPSRDICQRGTSLTIQCQVDSQVTMMFWYRQQPGQSLTLIATANQGSEATYESGFVIDKFPISRPNLTFSTLTVSNMSPEDSSIYLCSVVGQGANVLTFGAGSRLTVL.

The CDR3 region is CATSETGTGEGQPQHF. Written as DNA, the CDR3 is TGTGCCACCAGCGAGACCGGGACAGGGGAAGGACAGCCCCAGCATTTT. V gene TRBV15 combines with J gene TRBJ1-5, with TRBD1 identical over 10 bases. V was pared by 5 bases and J by 7 bases, with 11 bases of the junction left unmatched. This CDR3 is 16 amino acids long. Per the germline V gene, CDR1 is LNHNV and CDR2 is YYDKDF (reference sequence).

To note about this clone: The sample holds other DNA sequences that translate to the same CDR3. V usage is TRBV6-5 and J usage is TRBJ2-3; the D gene is possibly TRBD1 (5 bases). The length of the CDR3 is 13 residues. With 3 bases removed from V and 6 bases from J, the gap between germline ends came to 10 bases. CDR1 MNHEY and CDR2 SVGAGI come from the germline V gene. CDR3: CASSYSGADTQYF. The CDR3 DNA reads as TGTGCCAGCAGTTATTCTGGGGCTGATACGCAGTATTTT.

The rearrangement uses TRBV15 and TRBJ1-3; D uncertain. Trimming cost V 8 bases and J 0 bases, with 11 bases left between them. In germline, CDR1 is LNHNV, CDR2 YYDKDF (reference sequence). This CDR3 comprises 14 residues. CDR3 region: CATGLALSGNTIYF. The DNA of the CDR3 is TGTGCCACCGGGTTAGCTCTCTCTGGAAACACCATATATTTT.

This sequence joins TRBV27 and TRBJ1-5, with a weak D call TRBD1 (6 bases). V lost 0 bases and J lost 7, with 19 bases in between. Germline V CDR1 and CDR2: MNHEY, SMNVEV (reference sequence). The CDR3 consists of 17 residues. The CDR3 nucleotides are TGTGCCAGCAGTTTATCATATTCAAGGGGGATGGGGCAGCCCCAGCATTTT. The encoded protein is CASSLSYSRGMGQPQHF.

This clone was found a few times. This chain joins TRBV5-5 and TRBJ1-2; 7 positions agree with TRBD1. The CDR3 is made up of 13 amino acids. V lost 6 bases and J lost 4; bases outside the gene matches: 6. Per the germline V gene, CDR1 is SGHKS and CDR2 is YYEKEE (reference sequence). Written as DNA, the CDR3 is TGTGCCAGCATCGGGACAGAACTCTATGGCTACACCTTC. Its translation: CASIGTELYGYTF.

Note on this clone: Other DNA sequences within the sample encode an identical CDR3. This sequence joins TRBV29-1 and TRBJ2-2; D call uncertain. Germline V gene data show CDR1 as SQVTM and CDR2 as ANQGSEA. Trimming cost V 6 bases and J 3 bases, with 5 bases left between them. The CDR3 loop spans 11 amino acids. CDR3 DNA sequence: TGCAGCGTCAGATACACCGGGGAGCTGTTTTTT. Its protein is CSVRYTGELFF.

V is TRBV30 and J is TRBJ2-3; tentative D call: TRBD2 (5 bases). CDR1 and CDR2 (germline): GTSNPN, SVGIG (reference sequence). The CDR3 spans 17 residues. Trimming cost V 1 base and J 3 bases, with 20 bases left between them. The CDR3 here is CAWSGLTGIMETDTQYF. The DNA for the CDR3 is TGTGCCTGGAGTGGGCTCACGGGAATCATGGAAACAGATACGCAGTATTTT.

This clone has just a few counts. The rearrangement links TRBV27 to TRBJ2-7; D not certain. Germline-derived CDR1 and CDR2 are MNHEY and SMNVEV (reference sequence). The CDR3 is 13 amino acids. The V end lost 0 bases, the J end lost 3 bases, and 6 bases lay between the germline ends. CDR3 residues: CASSLSVFYEQYF. In nucleotides, the CDR3 is TGTGCCAGCAGTTTATCCGTATTCTACGAGCAGTACTTC.

The rearrangement uses TRBV25-1 and TRBJ2-7; D is undetermined. The CDR3 has 11 amino acids. Trimming shortened V by 4 bases and J by 5 bases, and 6 bases separated the two germline ends. CDR1 and CDR2 (germline): MGHDK, SYGVNS. The CDR3 loop reads CASSVLNEQYF. In DNA form, the CDR3 reads TGTGCCAGCAGTGTTTTGAACGAGCAGTACTTC.

V gene TRBV29-1 combines with J gene TRBJ2-1; 10 bases agree with TRBD2. V was pared by 6 bases and J by 8 bases, with 13 bases of the junction left unmatched. This CDR3 is built from 15 residues. Germline assignment: CDR1 SQVTM and CDR2 ANQGSEA. Written as DNA, the CDR3 is TGCAGCGTGGCCCAACTAGCGGGAACGGATGATGAGCAGTTCTTC. It encodes CSVAQLAGTDDEQFF.

This sequence joins TRBV7-3 and TRBJ1-1; D is ambiguous. V was trimmed by 2 bases and J by 1 base, leaving 8 bases between them. CDR1 and CDR2 (germline): SGHTA, FQGTGA. The CDR3 runs 14 residues. The CDR3 sequence is CASSLSGENTEAFF. In nucleotides, the CDR3 is TGTGCCAGCAGCTTATCTGGGGAGAACACTGAAGCTTTCTTT.

CDR3 sequence: CSCSGRETGELFF. CDR3 DNA: TGCAGTTGTAGCGGGAGGGAAACCGGGGAGCTGTTTTTT. The rearrangement uses TRBV29-1 and TRBJ2-2, with 11 bases aligning to TRBD2. This CDR3 has 13 residues. The germline gives CDR1 SQVTM, CDR2 ANQGSEA.

The V and J genes are TRBV29-1 and TRBJ1-1; D is uncertain. Deletions cut 6 bases from V and 0 bases from J, with 11 bases between. CDR1 is SQVTM, CDR2 ANQGSEA, per germline. The CDR3 loop spans 13 amino acids. Written as DNA, the CDR3 is TGCAGCGTGGCCAGTGGGATGAACACTGAAGCTTTCTTT. Its translation: CSVASGMNTEAFF.

The gene calls are TRBV5-1 and TRBJ2-3; D possibly uses TRBD1 or TRBD2 (5 bases each). The CDR3 runs 16 residues. The V end was cut by 2 bases, the J end by 3 bases, with 16 bases between. Germline lookup yields CDR1 SGHRS and CDR2 YFSETQ. CDR3 region: CASSLRGRLQTDTQYF. Here the CDR3 DNA reads TGCGCCAGCAGCTTAAGGGGACGCCTGCAAACAGATACGCAGTATTTT.

This chain connects TRBV5-5 to TRBJ2-1; D possibly uses TRBD1 or TRBD2 (5 bases each). The germline gives CDR1 SGHKS, CDR2 YYEKEE (reference sequence). The germline V and J ends were trimmed by 4 bases and 0 bases, with 11 bases remaining between them. CDR3 length: 15 amino acids. In DNA, the CDR3 is TGTGCCAGCAGCAGCGGACAACCCTCCTACAATGAGCAGTTCTTC. Its protein is CASSSGQPSYNEQFF.

This clone occurred a few times. This rearrangement joins TRBV29-1 to TRBJ2-2; a weak D match, TRBD2 (6 bases). The germline V gene has CDR1 SQVTM and CDR2 ANQGSEA. Trimming stripped 3 bases from V and 6 bases from J, with 11 bases between. The CDR3 is 13 amino acids. DNA for the CDR3: TGCAGCGTTGAGGGCAGGGAGGCCGGGGAGCTGTTTTTT. This codes for CSVEGREAGELFF.

The V and J genes are TRBV7-9 and TRBJ2-7; 7 nucleotides align to TRBD1. This CDR3 has 15 amino acids. CDR1 is SEHNR and CDR2 is FQNEAQ in the germline V gene (reference sequence). Germline trimming cut 1 base from V and 7 bases from J; bases unmatched to any gene: 10. The CDR3 coding sequence is TGTGCCAGCAGCTTAGAAGACAGGGAGCCTGGGGAGCAGTACTTC. This codes for CASSLEDREPGEQYF.